Listed below are T cell receptor beta chains from one sample, sequenced in a study of blood T cells in healthy people across ages. MiXCR, applied by TCRdb to the 5' RACE reads, yields one record per CDR3 protein. The sample shows 790,000 or so distinct CDR3 sequences, about 61% of them seen only once. The sequencing input was blood. These receptors all stem from a man aged 35 to 55 in good health. CDR3s include the opening cysteine and the closing phenylalanine or tryptophan. A D gene is named only where the DNA matches it firmly. Clone size is not always given. Where it is, it says once, few, many or a class for expanded clones.

len: 13; d_gene: NA; v_gene: TRBV7-2; j_gene: TRBJ1-2; abundance: few; CDR3nt: TGTGCCAGCAGCTTACCGTCAGTCTATGGCTACACCTTC; CDR3aa: CASSLPSVYGYTF
len: 14; d_gene: NA; v_gene: TRBV5-6; j_gene: TRBJ2-7; abundance: few; CDR3nt: TGTGCCAGCAGCCAAGACAGTGGGTCGGGGGAGCAGTACTTC; CDR3aa: CASSQDSGSGEQYF
len: 15; d_gene: TRBD2; v_gene: TRBV9; j_gene: TRBJ2-5; abundance: NA; CDR3nt: TGTGCCAGCAGCGCGGGACTAGCGCTGGGAGAGACCCAGTACTTC; CDR3aa: CASSAGLALGETQYF
len: 13; d_gene: NA; v_gene: TRBV24-1; j_gene: TRBJ2-1; abundance: few; CDR3nt: TGTGCCACCCAGTCGACGTTTTTGGGTGAGCAGTTCTTC; CDR3aa: CATQSTFLGEQFF
len: 18; d_gene: TRBD2; v_gene: TRBV7-2; j_gene: TRBJ2-3; abundance: NA; CDR3nt: TGTGCCAGCAGCGTACGTCGGACTAGCGGGAGGACCACAGATACGCAGTATTTT; CDR3aa: CASSVRRTSGRTTDTQYF
len: 14; d_gene: NA; v_gene: TRBV3-1; j_gene: TRBJ2-5; abundance: once; CDR3nt: TGTGCCAGCAGCCAAGGAACATCCTCAGAGACCCAGTACTTC; CDR3aa: CASSQGTSSETQYF
len: 13; d_gene: TRBD1; v_gene: TRBV12-3/TRBV12-4; j_gene: TRBJ2-4; abundance: few; CDR3nt: TGTGCCAGCAGTTCCCTAGGGGGCTTAGTTCAGTACTTC; CDR3aa: CASSSLGGLVQYF
len: 16; d_gene: NA; v_gene: TRBV20-1; j_gene: TRBJ1-1; abundance: NA; CDR3nt: TGCAGTGCTAGAGATCGGGGCAGGTGGGTAAACACTGAAGCTTTCTTT; CDR3aa: CSARDRGRWVNTEAFF
len: 17; d_gene: TRBD2; v_gene: TRBV20-1; j_gene: TRBJ2-1; abundance: NA; CDR3nt: TGCAGTGCTAGAGTAGTTGGACTAGCGAGCTCCTACAATGAGCAGTTCTTC; CDR3aa: CSARVVGLASSYNEQFF
len: 15; d_gene: TRBD2; v_gene: TRBV20-1; j_gene: TRBJ2-5; abundance: NA; CDR3nt: TGCAGTGCTAGAGATACTAGCGGGGGGAGTGAGACCCAGTACTTC; CDR3aa: CSARDTSGGSETQYF
len: 14; d_gene: NA; v_gene: TRBV7-2; j_gene: TRBJ2-4; abundance: few; CDR3nt: TGTGCCAGCAGCACTAGCCGGGACCCAAACATTCAGTACTTC; CDR3aa: CASSTSRDPNIQYF
len: 13; d_gene: TRBD1; v_gene: TRBV29-1; j_gene: TRBJ2-7; abundance: NA; CDR3nt: TGCAGCGTTCTCCCGGGACAGACATACGAGCAGTACTTC; CDR3aa: CSVLPGQTYEQYF
len: 14; d_gene: NA; v_gene: TRBV5-1; j_gene: TRBJ1-6; abundance: NA; CDR3nt: TGCGCCAGCAGCTTGGAGTGGGGAAGTTCACCCCTCCACTTT; CDR3aa: CASSLEWGSSPLHF
len: 18; d_gene: TRBD2; v_gene: TRBV24-1; j_gene: TRBJ2-6; abundance: NA; CDR3nt: TGTGCCACCAGTGGGGGACTAGCGGGGCACTCTGGGGCCAACGTCCTGACTTTC; CDR3aa: CATSGGLAGHSGANVLTF
len: 15; d_gene: TRBD2; v_gene: TRBV20-1; j_gene: TRBJ2-7; abundance: NA; CDR3nt: TGCAGTGCTAGACTTCTGACTAGCGGGCTCTACGAGCAGTACTTC; CDR3aa: CSARLLTSGLYEQYF
len: 14; d_gene: TRBD2; v_gene: TRBV6-2/TRBV6-3; j_gene: TRBJ2-5; abundance: NA; CDR3nt: TGTGCCAGCAGGGACAAAGCGGGAGAGGAGACCCAGTACTTC; CDR3aa: CASRDKAGEETQYF
len: 16; d_gene: NA; v_gene: TRBV9; j_gene: TRBJ2-1; abundance: NA; CDR3nt: TGTGCCAGCAGCCCCAGTGGGGGAGTCGGCTACAATGAGCAGTTCTTC; CDR3aa: CASSPSGGVGYNEQFF
len: 12; d_gene: NA; v_gene: TRBV20-1; j_gene: TRBJ2-1; abundance: NA; CDR3nt: TGCAGTGCTAGCGGCCAGGGAGGAGTGAAGTTCTTC; CDR3aa: CSASGQGGVKFF
len: 14; d_gene: NA; v_gene: TRBV5-6; j_gene: TRBJ2-3; abundance: NA; CDR3nt: TGTGCCAGCACAGAGGGGGGCCCTGCAGATACGCAGTATTTT; CDR3aa: CASTEGGPADTQYF
len: 16; d_gene: TRBD2; v_gene: TRBV28; j_gene: TRBJ2-3; abundance: NA; CDR3nt: TGTGCCAGCAGTTGGCCGCTAGCGGGAGGGACAGATACGCAGTATTTT; CDR3aa: CASSWPLAGGTDTQYF
len: 14; d_gene: TRBD1; v_gene: TRBV20-1; j_gene: TRBJ1-5; abundance: NA; CDR3nt: TGCAGTGCTAGCCTCGGACAGGGGAATCAGCCCCAGCATTTT; CDR3aa: CSASLGQGNQPQHF
len: 14; d_gene: NA; v_gene: TRBV6-5; j_gene: TRBJ2-7; abundance: few; CDR3nt: TGTGCCAGCAGTCCTCGATATAGCTCCTACGAGCAGTACTTC; CDR3aa: CASSPRYSSYEQYF
len: 15; d_gene: NA; v_gene: TRBV7-2; j_gene: TRBJ1-2; abundance: NA; CDR3nt: TGTGCCAGCAGCTTCAACAACCGCAACGACTATGGCTACACCTTC; CDR3aa: CASSFNNRNDYGYTF
len: 13; d_gene: NA; v_gene: TRBV6-5; j_gene: TRBJ2-1; abundance: NA; CDR3nt: TGTGCCAGCAGTTACGGGGCGGACAATGAGCAGTTCTTC; CDR3aa: CASSYGADNEQFF
len: 12; d_gene: NA; v_gene: TRBV12-3/TRBV12-4; j_gene: TRBJ2-7; abundance: NA; CDR3nt: TGTGCCAGCAGTTTAGACAATGGAGAGCAGTACTTC; CDR3aa: CASSLDNGEQYF
len: 13; d_gene: NA; v_gene: TRBV27; j_gene: TRBJ2-4; abundance: few; CDR3nt: TGTGCCAGCAGTTTATCACCCAAAAACATTCAGTACTTC; CDR3aa: CASSLSPKNIQYF
len: 15; d_gene: TRBD2; v_gene: TRBV20-1; j_gene: TRBJ2-7; abundance: NA; CDR3nt: TGCAGTGCTCAACGGGGTAGCGGGAGTTCCTACGAGCAGTACTTC; CDR3aa: CSAQRGSGSSYEQYF